This T cell receptor beta chain was identified in a study of beta chain features in type 1 diabetes. Study details: The study examined about 100 million sorted cells across all samples. The study's findings and limits: Any HLA effect on TCRB rearrangement was left unresolved by small sub-analyses. Moderately but significantly shorter TCRB CDR3s were found in Type 1 diabetes patients in all four CD4+ subsets. PCR may have favored shorter templates equally in patients and controls.

This CDR3 has 14 amino acids. Trimming cost V 0 bases and J 10 bases, with 13 bases left between them. The germline V gene has CDR1 SGHTA and CDR2 FQGNSA. Reverse transcribing all isolated RNA meant expressed TCRB transcripts were sequenced. Clones were sequenced by immunoSEQ multiplex PCR, and TCRdb holds only the in-frame ones, with some missing. The data contain more than 550,000 clones, about 14% of them singletons. For this clone: Its antigen remains unknown.

This clonotype originated in a man aged 18 to 29 with type 1 diabetes. The chain recombines TRBV7-2 with TRBJ1-5; no clear D gene. Sequencing was performed on naive CD4+ T cells from blood. The CDR3 sequence is CASSLAVTPTPQHF. The CDR3, as DNA: TGTGCCAGCAGCTTAGCCGTGACACCCACTCCCCAGCATTTT. Based on the CDR3 plus reference TRBV7-2 and TRBJ1-5, the full variable domain is GAGVSQSPSNKVTEKGKDVELRCDPISGHTALYWYRQSLGQGLEFLIYFQGNSAPDKSGLPSDRFSAERTGGSVSTLTIQRTQQEDSAVYLCASSLAVTPTPQHFGDGTRLSIL.